The next 13 T cell receptor beta chains were all read from a single sample in a study of Ad26.COV2.S vaccination and SARS-CoV-2 variants. Treatment in this sample: some 20 received Ad26.COV2.S at low or high dose, single or two shots; several received placebo; per-sample allocation not given. Sampling was done on day 63 after the first vaccine or placebo injection. Only in-frame clones appear in the TCRdb table, and some are missing; sequencing was by immunoSEQ multiplex PCR. The sample includes under 550,000 clones, approximately 88% of them seen just once. The sample in question was peripheral blood, obtained in a trial of Ad26.COV2.S vaccine versus placebo. The source of these receptors is a person between 18 and 59 years old who received the Ad26.COV2.S COVID-19 vaccine or a placebo.

A single count supports this clone. The chain uses TRBV19 and TRBJ2-4; maybe TRBD1 (6 bases). CDR3 size: 15 residues. With 7 bases removed from V and 0 bases from J, the gap between germline ends came to 13 bases. From germline, CDR1 is LNHDA and CDR2 SQIVND (reference sequence). As DNA, the CDR3 is TGTGCCAGTACCCCGGACAGATTAGCCAAAAACATTCAGTACTTC. Protein product: CASTPDRLAKNIQYF.

The gene calls are TRBV4-3 and TRBJ1-2; D ambiguous. This CDR3 is 16 amino acids long. From germline, CDR1 is LGHNA and CDR2 YSLEER. Trimming left V 0 bases short and J 4 bases short, with 15 bases between. The CDR3 sequence: CASSQDMRSSGYGYTF. For the CDR3, the DNA is TGCGCCAGCAGCCAAGATATGCGCAGTAGCGGCTATGGCTACACCTTC.

The chain employs TRBV10-1 and TRBJ2-7, with 9 bases lining up with TRBD2. CDR3 size: 18 residues. CDR1 is WNHNN and CDR2 is SYGVQD in the germline V gene (reference sequence). V lost 4 bases, J lost 4 bases, and 17 bases stayed unmatched. DNA of the CDR3: TGCGCCAGCAGTGGCCCGCTCCAACCAGCGGGGGGTACGTACGAGCAGTACTTC. This sequence encodes CASSGPLQPAGGTYEQYF.

V and J are TRBV5-1 and TRBJ1-6; 7 bases line up with TRBD1. J gave up 2 bases and V 7 bases, and 15 bases lay outside the gene matches. The CDR3 loop spans 18 amino acids. Germline values: CDR1 SGHRS, CDR2 YFSETQ. The CDR3 here is CASSGQGGLGPYNSPLHF. The CDR3 nucleotides are TGCGCCAGCTCCGGGCAGGGGGGATTAGGACCCTATAATTCACCCCTCCACTTT.

The chain employs TRBV2 and TRBJ1-1; no clear D. Germline-derived CDR1 and CDR2 are SNHLY and FYNNEI. V lost 3 bases to trimming and J lost 10 bases, with 12 bases between them. The CDR3 extends over 12 amino acids. The CDR3 protein is CASSEYQMGAFF. CDR3 nucleotides: TGTGCCAGCAGTGAGTACCAGATGGGAGCTTTCTTT.

This chain links TRBV4-3 with TRBJ2-5; tentatively, D is TRBD1 or TRBD2 (8 bases each). This CDR3 is built from 15 residues. CDR1 is LGHNA and CDR2 is YSLEER in the germline V gene. V was clipped by 5 bases and J by 5 bases, with 18 bases between them. DNA of the CDR3: TGCGCCAGCAGCGACGGGACAGGCGGGGGGGAGACCCAGTACTTC. It encodes CASSDGTGGGETQYF.

The chain is built from TRBV3-1 (or the pseudogene TRBV3-2) and TRBJ2-5; 9 bases map to TRBD2. In germline, CDR1 is LGHDT, CDR2 YNNKEL (reference sequence). V dropped 1 base and J dropped 4; count of bases not matched to a gene: 10. CDR3 length: 17 residues. The CDR3: CASSQVGGGASGETQYF. The DNA of the CDR3 is TGTGCCAGCAGCCAAGTGGGCGGGGGGGCCAGTGGAGAGACCCAGTACTTC.

The chain joins TRBV6-5 to TRBJ2-7; maybe TRBD1 (6 bases). Trimming shortened V by 5 bases and J by 3 bases, and 14 bases separated the two germline ends. CDR3 length: 14 amino acids. Germline V gene data show CDR1 as MNHEY and CDR2 as SVGAGI. The CDR3 nucleotides are TGTGCCAGCAGTCTCCAGGGGTCCCTCTACGAGCAGTACTTC. Amino acids: CASSLQGSLYEQYF.

The chain has TRBV7-2 and TRBJ2-7; 7 bases agree with TRBD2. V gave up 7 bases and J gave up 6 bases; unmatched junction bases: 15. The germline CDR1 and CDR2 sequences are SGHTA and FQGNSA. The CDR3 runs to 15 residues. The chain's CDR3 is CASTKKSGVHGEQYF. The CDR3 DNA reads TGTGCCAGCACCAAGAAGAGCGGGGTTCACGGCGAGCAGTACTTC. Drawing the rest from reference TRBV7-2 and TRBJ2-7, the complete variable domain is GAGVSQSPSNKVTEKGKDVELRCDPISGHTALYWYRQSLGQGLEFLIYFQGNSAPDKSGLPSDRFSAERTGGSVSTLTIQRTQQEDSAVYLCASTKKSGVHGEQYFGPGTRLTVT.

The rearrangement links TRBV25-1 to TRBJ2-7, with 7 bases aligning to TRBD1. The ends lost 10 bases at V and 3 bases at J; junction bases unmatched: 6. This CDR3 has 12 amino acids. Germline-derived CDR1 and CDR2 are MGHDK and SYGVNS. The CDR3 DNA reads as TGTGCCACCAGACAGGGTTACTACGAGCAGTACTTC. The encoded protein is CATRQGYYEQYF.

V usage is TRBV7-2 and J usage is TRBJ1-1; D is perhaps TRBD1 (5 bases). Between the trimmed V and J ends, which lost 5 bases and 8 bases, there was a span of 15 bases. In germline, CDR1 is SGHTA, CDR2 FQGNSA. CDR3 length: 13 residues. CDR3 bases: TGTGCCAGCAGCCAGGCGGTCAGGGAGGAAGCTTTCTTT. Amino acids: CASSQAVREEAFF. The whole variable domain, filled in from reference TRBV7-2 and TRBJ1-1, reads GAGVSQSPSNKVTEKGKDVELRCDPISGHTALYWYRQSLGQGLEFLIYFQGNSAPDKSGLPSDRFSAERTGGSVSTLTIQRTQQEDSAVYLCASSQAVREEAFFGQGTRLTVV.

V gene TRBV10-3 combines with J gene TRBJ2-5; 7 bases map to TRBD1. Germline CDR1 ENHRY, CDR2 SYGVKD. After removal of 6 bases from V and 4 bases from J, the junction contained 5 bases not matched to a gene. The length of the CDR3 is 13 residues. CDR3 protein: CAIREGAGETQYF. The CDR3 DNA sequence: TGTGCCATCAGAGAGGGGGCGGGAGAGACCCAGTACTTC.

This clone was seen a single time. This sequence joins TRBV2 and TRBJ2-5, with D perhaps TRBD2 (6 bases). The CDR3 covers 14 residues. V was pared by 4 bases and J by 4 bases, with 13 bases between. Germline V gene sequence: CDR1 SNHLY, CDR2 FYNNEI. The CDR3 loop reads CASSGGGVVETQYF. The CDR3 DNA is TGTGCCAGCAGTGGGGGCGGGGTGGTAGAGACCCAGTACTTC.